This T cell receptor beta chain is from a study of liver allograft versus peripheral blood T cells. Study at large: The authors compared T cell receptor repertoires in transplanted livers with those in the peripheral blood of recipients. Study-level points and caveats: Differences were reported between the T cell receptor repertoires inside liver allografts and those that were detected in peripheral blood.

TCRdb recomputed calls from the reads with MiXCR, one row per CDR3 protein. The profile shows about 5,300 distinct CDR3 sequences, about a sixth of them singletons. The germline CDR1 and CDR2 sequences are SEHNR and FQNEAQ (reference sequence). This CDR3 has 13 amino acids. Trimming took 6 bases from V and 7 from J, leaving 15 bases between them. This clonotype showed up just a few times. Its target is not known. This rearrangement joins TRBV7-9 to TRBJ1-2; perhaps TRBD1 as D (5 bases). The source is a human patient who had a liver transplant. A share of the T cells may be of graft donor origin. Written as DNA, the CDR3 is TGTGCCAGCAGTTGGGGGGGGGACTTTGGCTACACCTTC. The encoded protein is CASSWGGDFGYTF. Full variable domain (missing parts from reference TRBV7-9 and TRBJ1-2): DTGVSQNPRHKITKRGQNVTFRCDPISEHNRLYWYRQTLGQGPEFLTYFQNEAQLEKSRLLSDRFSAERPKGSFSTLEIQRTEQGDSAMYLCASSWGGDFGYTFGSGTRLTVV.